This T cell receptor (beta chain) was sequenced for a study of molecular identifiers for immune sequencing clone quantification (dated by TCRdb to 2016 to 2019). Background on the whole study: For a replicate experiment, RNA from approximately 20,000 or 100,000 naive CD8 T cells was divided into five aliquots, of which four were sequenced. This methods study benchmarked molecular-identifier clustering-based TCR repertoire sequencing (MIDCIRS) and TCR RNA copy counting, using CD8 T cells to do so. The investigation overall reported the following: The sizes of highly expanded clones could end up underestimated when identical TCR molecules share a barcode. When barcode sub-clustering was not used, chimeric consensus sequences inflated TCR diversity, with chimeras reaching as high as 47%. Even against a background of some 1 million naive CD8 T cells, spiked-in Jurkat TCR RNA amounting to a single cell's worth was reported to be detectable. Modeling indicated 2.5 to 3.5 TCR RNA copies recovered per cell, compared with 7.5 to 10 by digital PCR, which implies a capture efficiency of 25% to 35%. Clones above 20 RNA copies held over 97% of molecules in CMV-specific effector cells but under 1% in naive cells. Spiked-in Jurkat TCR RNA (10 copies' worth), which is not part of the donor repertoire, was contained in the naive libraries.

Libraries of naive CD8 T cells were built from around 18,000 to 910,000 sorted cells, with 10%, 30% or 50% of the purified RNA used. Naive CD8 T cells were FACS-sorted as CD8+CD4-CCR7+CD45RA+ on a BD FACSAria II into RLT Plus buffer. Around 10 TCR copies' worth of Jurkat RNA were spiked into about 19,000-1,100,000 naive CD8 T cell samples to test detection sensitivity. Enrichment of CD8 T cells was done with RosetteSep CD8+ T Cell Enrichment Cocktail plus Ficoll-Paque, and ACK red cell lysis came afterward. The germline V gene specifies MNHEY as CDR1 and SVGAGI as CDR2. The CDR3 holds 17 amino acids from the cysteine to the phenylalanine. Left in the record is the CDR3 DNA by itself, 51 bases read in frame from the first base. Trimming accounts for 5 bases at V and 5 bases at J, while the number of junction bases matched to no gene is 13. On this clonotype: Its antigen is currently not known. No clone much larger than this one lies a single base away; base qualities are absent.

Library preparation was by PCR. The instrument given in TCRdb is NextSeq 500. Bulk TCR libraries were prepared as previously described, using TCR primers listed in Table S5. Total RNA was purified with the Qiagen AllPrep DNA/RNA kit. Before any analysis, reads coming from multiple sequencing runs of the same library were combined into one pool. Processing in the source paper ran as follows. Reads were retained only if their TCR constant sequence matched exactly, and those retained reads were trimmed to 150 nt and grouped according to their 12-nt molecular barcodes. Reads within each barcode group were sub-clustered using a 15% Levenshtein threshold, and quality-weighted consensus sequences were constructed for each RNA molecule. Non-functional sequences were excluded, and lower-count sequences lying one edit away from another sequence were also excluded. On the basis of fitting two negative binomial distributions, barcode sub-clusters with fewer than 20% of the maximum read count were discarded. TCRdb passed the public sequencing reads through fastp at Q25 and MiXCR, retaining productive beta sequences. Here each entry gathers all rows of one CDR3 protein and keeps the most common genes and DNA. The V and J calls shown here were made by TCRdb, not taken from the authors' results. The sample records approximately 320,000 distinct CDR3 sequences, 24% of which are singletons. The ten largest clones represent around 0.7% of the sample.

The sequence derives from a human donor in good health. Some libraries in this study had Jurkat cell RNA spiked in. Sequenced input: naive CD8+ T cells from blood, with Jurkat cell RNA spiked in. The label giving this sample's cell subset or site can be read as: FACS-sorted CD8+CD4-CCR7+CD45RA+ naive T cells. This sequence uses TRBV6-5 and TRBJ2-2; 8 of the junction bases match TRBD2. CDR3 reads: CASSPSFPGTRTGELFF. The bases are TGTGCCAGCAGTCCATCATTTCCCGGGACTAGGACCGGGGAGCTGTTTTTT.